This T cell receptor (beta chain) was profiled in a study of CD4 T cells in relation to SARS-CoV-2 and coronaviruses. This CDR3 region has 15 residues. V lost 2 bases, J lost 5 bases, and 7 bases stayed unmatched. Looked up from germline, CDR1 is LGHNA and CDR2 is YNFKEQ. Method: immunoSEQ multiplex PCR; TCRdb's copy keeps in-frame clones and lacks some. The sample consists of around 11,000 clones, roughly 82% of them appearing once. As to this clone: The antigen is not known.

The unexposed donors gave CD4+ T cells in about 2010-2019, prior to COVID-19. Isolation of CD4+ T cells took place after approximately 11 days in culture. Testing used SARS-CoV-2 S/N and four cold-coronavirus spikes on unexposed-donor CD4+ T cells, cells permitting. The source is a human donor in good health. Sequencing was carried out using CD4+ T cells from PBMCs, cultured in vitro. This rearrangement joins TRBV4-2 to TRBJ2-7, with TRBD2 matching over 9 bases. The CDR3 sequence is CASSQLAGVVNEQYF. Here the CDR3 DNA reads TGTGCCAGCAGCCAATTAGCGGGAGTTGTCAACGAGCAGTACTTC.